The entry that follows covers one T cell receptor (beta chain) sequence. Its antigen is not known. Libraries were prepared by immunoSEQ multiplex PCR; TCRdb keeps only in-frame clonotypes and omits some of them. The data contain about 52,000 clones, around nine tenths of them singletons. The data derive from a study of OX40 agonist ivuxolimab in advanced cancers. Autoimmune disease history or systemic immunosuppression meant exclusion. The timepoints at which blood was sampled were baseline, cycle 4 day 1, and cycle 7 day 1. Study-wide points: No determination was made of the antigen specificity of the expanded peripheral T cells.

The sequence derives from an adult with an advanced solid tumor such as melanoma, head and neck, liver or kidney cancer. Sequencing used CD4+ or CD8+ T cells sorted from blood, obtained in a trial of the OX40 agonist ivuxolimab.

The CDR3 sequence is CASSPTPSTDTQYF. The CDR3 DNA is TGCGCCAGCAGCCCCACCCCTAGCACAGATACGCAGTATTTT. This sequence joins TRBV4-1 and TRBJ2-3; D call uncertain. The CDR3 has 14 amino acids. Germline CDR1 reads MGHRA; CDR2 reads YSYEKL. V was cut by 4 bases and J by 0 bases, with 8 bases left in between.